This T cell receptor (beta chain) was recovered during a study of post-analysis software for immune sequencing data. General study points: There were four or five TRBV segments more frequent in patients than controls, and TRBV5-6, TRBV5-1 and TRBV20-1 were among them.

V was pared by 6 bases and J by 6 bases, with 7 bases of the junction left unmatched. The CDR3 runs to 12 residues. Germline CDR1 DFQATT, CDR2 SNEGSKA (reference sequence). The TCR beta cDNA libraries contained unique molecular identifiers. MiXCR was run by TCRdb on the PCR reads, yielding one entry per CDR3 protein. Of about 540,000 distinct CDR3 sequences listed, about a third were seen once; the top ten hold roughly 6%. Turning to this clonotype: Antigen: not known.

The chain links TRBV20-1 to TRBJ1-1; 7 nucleotides line up with TRBD1. The sequencing input was blood. The TCR comes from a girl aged 2-17 years with multiple sclerosis. In DNA, the CDR3 is TGCAGTGCCCCGACAGGGTCCGCTGAAGCTTTCTTT. Residues: CSAPTGSAEAFF.